The following is a T cell receptor (beta chain) sequence with its context. The antigen is undetermined. This sample is part of a study of T cells after yellow fever vaccination. Study-level information: Preparing low-cell-number fractions relied on SMART-Seq v4 Ultra Low Input.

General study findings and limits: Re-detected after boosting: most primary clones, more than 95% of CD4 and about 85% of CD8. Faster peaking, at day 5 versus 15, marked a secondary response that was weaker.

It was through 5'RACE template switching that TCR cDNA was made, with a universal primer site and UMIs added. TCRdb reprocessed the 5' RACE reads via MiXCR and lists one record per CDR3 protein. Of hundreds of thousands of distinct CDR3 sequences in the sample, around a tenth were seen once. This CDR3 spans 11 amino acids. V lost 3 bases to trimming and J lost 12 bases; unmatched junction nucleotides: 1. The V gene is TRBV12-3 or TRBV12-4, the J gene TRBJ2-1, with TRBD2 matching 8 bases. The TCR was taken from a man aged 18 to 30 who received the YFV17D yellow fever vaccine. The sample consisted of PBMCs, taken on the day of the first yellow fever vaccination. DNA of the CDR3: TGTGCCAGCAGTTTTCGGGGGGGGCAGTTCTTC. Protein sequence: CASSFRGGQFF.